This TCR beta chain comes out of a study of blood T cell repertoires in COVID-19 (TCRdb year 2020). Broadly, across the study: Samples from collaborators originated in the United States, Italy and Spain and spanned both the acute and convalescent phases of COVID-19. The material from the prospective study consisted of cDNA or gDNA derived from T cells, B-cell-depleted T cells, or PBMCs. The dataset comprised deeply sampled blood TCRbeta repertoires from subjects exposed to, actively infected with, or recovered from COVID-19. The repertoires were made available in a free public database intended to serve as a resource for research on the immune response to SARS-CoV-2. Samples were obtained from the ongoing ImmuneRACE study (first 160 participants) and from 1,254 subjects provided by 6 global collaborators. The sample metadata nearly always contained a de-identified subject ID, COVID-19 status, age in years and sex. Where available, HLA class I and class II types were taken from metadata supplied by the sample provider and were not determined by assay-based typing.

Remarks on this clone: Its antigen is currently not known. No much larger clone exists at a distance of one base, and base qualities are not known.

The germline V gene encodes CDR1 SNHLY and CDR2 FYNNEI. The cysteine opens and the phenylalanine closes a CDR3 of 20 amino acids. Solely the CDR3 DNA is kept, with 60 bases framed from the first base. Relative to germline, V is missing 7 bases and J is missing 4 bases, with 18 bases of the junction outside any gene match. TCRbeta CDR3 regions were amplified from genomic DNA by means of the immunoSEQ Assay, a bias-controlled multiplex PCR. In the source study's methods: Within the assay, amplification of reference gene primers was used to estimate how many nucleated cells each sample contained. To quantify the absolute abundance of each unique TCRbeta CDR3 rearrangement, sequence reads were collapsed and filtered. For each sample, productive Simpson clonality was calculated as the square root of Simpson's diversity index over productive rearrangements. The table comes from immuneACCESS by way of TCRdb, which keeps in-frame sequences with V and J called. Part of the clones is missing from these tables; in studies checked, under half for an unresolved V gene and the rest for unknown reasons. V, J and clone size are those of that table, while D and trimming were read from the DNA. Counted in this sample were some 180,000 clones; more than 80% of them appeared once. The ten top clones hold 6.2% of the sample.

Participants in the prospective study were enrolled through a virtual design, were aged roughly 18 to 90 years, and lived in approximately 25 United States geographic areas. To assign participants to cohorts, the prospective study relied on clinical history that participants themselves reported in a screening survey and a study questionnaire. Recovered participants in ImmuneRACE Cohort 3 were defined by two consecutive negative NP/OP PCR tests, clearance by a healthcare professional, or resolution of symptoms. Each participant in the prospective study had whole blood, serum and a nasopharyngeal or oropharyngeal swab collected by mobile phlebotomists. Participants in the prospective study had the option to provide additional blood draws and questionnaires over a roughly 2-month period. Prospective study blood samples were shipped either frozen or at room temperature before DNA extraction. Summary of the overall study and its limitations: Clinical and demographic metadata were provided uncurated, with the amount varying by source and participant.

The sample consisted of PBMCs or T cells enriched from blood (not recorded which). This receptor was identified in a man aged 35 to 55 who had recovered from COVID-19. This receptor chain uses TRBV2 and TRBJ2-2; TRBD2 fits 13 bases in the junction. The CDR3 in this case is CASTHPRGLAGEGFTGELFF. DNA sequence: TGTGCCAGCACACATCCTAGAGGACTAGCGGGAGAGGGGTTCACCGGGGAGCTGTTTTTT. Extended through the reference TRBV2 and TRBJ2-2 proteins, this CDR3 yields the full variable domain: EPEVTQTPSHQVTQMGQEVILRCVPISNHLYFYWYRQILGQKVEFLVSFYNNEISEKSEIFDDQFSVERPDGSNFTLKIRSTKLEDSAMYFCASTHPRGLAGEGFTGELFFGEGSRLTVL.